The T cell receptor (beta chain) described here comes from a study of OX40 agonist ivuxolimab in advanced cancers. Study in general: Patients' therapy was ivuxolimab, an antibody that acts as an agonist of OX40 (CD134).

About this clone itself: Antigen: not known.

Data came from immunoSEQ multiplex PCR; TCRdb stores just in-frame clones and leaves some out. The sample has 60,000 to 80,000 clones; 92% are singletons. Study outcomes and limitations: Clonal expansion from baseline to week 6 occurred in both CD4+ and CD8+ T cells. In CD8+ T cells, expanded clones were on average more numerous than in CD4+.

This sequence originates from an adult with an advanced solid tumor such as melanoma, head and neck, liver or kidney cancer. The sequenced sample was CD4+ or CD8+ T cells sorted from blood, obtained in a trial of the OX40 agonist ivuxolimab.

CDR3 residues: CASSIQTSGSYEQYF. CDR3 coding DNA: TGTGCCAGTAGTATCCAGACTAGCGGGAGCTACGAGCAGTACTTC. The genes are TRBV19 and TRBJ2-7; TRBD2 agrees at 12 bases. The CDR3 covers 15 residues. J lost 3 bases, V lost 3 bases, and 3 bases had no gene match. CDR1 and CDR2 from the germline V gene are LNHDA and SQIVND (reference sequence). The full variable domain, with the rest looked up from reference TRBV19 and TRBJ2-7, is DGGITQSPKYLFRKEGQNVTLSCEQNLNHDAMYWYRQDPGQGLRLIYYSQIVNDFQKGDIAEGYSVSREKKESFPLTVTSAQKNPTAFYLCASSIQTSGSYEQYFGPGTRLTVT.